The 5 T cell receptor beta chains reported below all come from one sample, sequenced in a study of blood T cell repertoires in COVID-19. The assay was immunoSEQ multiplex PCR, and TCRdb's table has in-frame clones only and misses some. Altogether some 170,000 clones are present, approximately 87% being singletons, with the ten largest covering around an eighth. Sequenced input: peripheral blood. The source is a woman aged 70 to 79 with COVID-19, enrolled during active disease.

The chain couples TRBV13 to TRBJ2-1; 10 bases are shared with TRBD2. The J segment lost 7 bases and the V segment lost 5 bases, leaving 11 bases of the junction unmatched. Germline CDR1 PRHDT, CDR2 FYEKMQ (reference sequence). This CDR3 is 16 amino acids long. The CDR3 sequence: CASSPQREGLLNEQFF. The CDR3 coding sequence is TGTGCCAGCAGCCCCCAGCGGGAGGGCCTTTTAAATGAGCAGTTCTTC.

The chain has TRBV19 and TRBJ1-1; D is uncertain. V gave up 1 base and J gave up 5 bases, with 8 bases separating them. The CDR3 contains 13 residues. Germline-derived CDR1 and CDR2 are LNHDA and SQIVND (reference sequence). The CDR3 DNA follows: TGTGCCAGTAGTATAGCGGTAGAAACTGAAGCTTTCTTT. Its protein is CASSIAVETEAFF.

The chain's CDR3 is CASSLAPTEMTGIEQYF. In nucleotides, the CDR3 is TGCGCCAGCAGCTTGGCCCCGACAGAAATGACAGGGATCGAGCAGTACTTC. The V gene is TRBV5-1, the J gene TRBJ2-7; 7 bases align to TRBD1. The CDR3 length is 17 residues. After removal of 0 bases from V and 6 bases from J, the junction contained 15 bases not matched to a gene. From germline, CDR1 is SGHRS and CDR2 YFSETQ.

This chain connects TRBV7-3 to TRBJ2-3, with D unresolved. Germline lookup yields CDR1 SGHTA and CDR2 FQGTGA. CDR3 size: 16 residues. V gave up 5 bases and J gave up 1 base, with 16 bases separating them. CDR3 bases: TGTGCCAGCAGCAAAGTCCACCAGGTCGGCACAGATACGCAGTATTTT. Translation gives CASSKVHQVGTDTQYF.

The CDR3 DNA reads as TGCAGCGCCGGGACAGGTCGTGAAAAACTGTTTTTT. It translates to CSAGTGREKLFF. The chain has TRBV29-1 and TRBJ1-4; TRBD1 matches at 8 bases. Germline V gives CDR1 SQVTM, CDR2 ANQGSEA. The CDR3 consists of 12 residues. J was trimmed by 7 bases and V by 7 bases; bases with no gene match: 5.